This T cell receptor beta chain was identified during a study of shared clonotypes between healthy human individuals. Adult Caucasians living in Nashville, Tennessee made up all of the donors. In CD8 memory, CD45RO+ cells were put together with CCR7-negative CD45RA+ TemRA cells. Deletions cut 4 bases from V and 4 bases from J, with 14 bases between. There are 13 residues in the CDR3. Germline assignment: CDR1 SQVTM and CDR2 ANQGSEA. Findings and caveats of the study: Depth of sequencing was expected to influence donor clonotype sharing. When compared with the clonotypes that were shared by all four sorted-subset donors, the non-shared clonotypes turned out to have lower generation probabilities.

Clones were sequenced by immunoSEQ multiplex PCR, and TCRdb holds only the in-frame ones, with some missing. The table shows 650,000 to 700,000 clones, with roughly 91% occurring only once. A note on this clone: Its target is not known.

The gene calls are TRBV29-1 and TRBJ2-7; D perhaps matches TRBD1 (5 bases). What was sequenced was memory CD8+ T cells from PBMCs. Noted subset: CD45RO+ cells pooled with CCR7-negative TemRA cells. The sequence was collected from a man between 18 and 29 years old in good health. Some clones in this sample may be carry-over from other donors' samples. The CDR3: CSVGGYTRYEQYF. CDR3 bases: TGCAGCGTTGGGGGCTATACCCGATACGAGCAGTACTTC.